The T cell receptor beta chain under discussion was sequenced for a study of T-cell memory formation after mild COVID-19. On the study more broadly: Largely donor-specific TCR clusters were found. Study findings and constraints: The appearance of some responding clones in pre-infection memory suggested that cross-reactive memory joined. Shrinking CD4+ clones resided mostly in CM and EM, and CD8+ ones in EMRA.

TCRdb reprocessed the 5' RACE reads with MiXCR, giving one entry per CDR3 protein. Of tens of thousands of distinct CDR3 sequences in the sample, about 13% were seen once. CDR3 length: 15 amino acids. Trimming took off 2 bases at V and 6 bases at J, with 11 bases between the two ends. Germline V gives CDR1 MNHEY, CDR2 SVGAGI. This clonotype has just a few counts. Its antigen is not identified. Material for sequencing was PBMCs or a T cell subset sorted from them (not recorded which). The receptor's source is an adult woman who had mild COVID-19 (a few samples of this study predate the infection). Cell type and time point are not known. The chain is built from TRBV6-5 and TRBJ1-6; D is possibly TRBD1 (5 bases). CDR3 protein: CASSYKGLSNSPLHF. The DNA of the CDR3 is TGTGCCAGCAGTTACAAGGGACTGAGTAATTCACCCCTCCACTTT.